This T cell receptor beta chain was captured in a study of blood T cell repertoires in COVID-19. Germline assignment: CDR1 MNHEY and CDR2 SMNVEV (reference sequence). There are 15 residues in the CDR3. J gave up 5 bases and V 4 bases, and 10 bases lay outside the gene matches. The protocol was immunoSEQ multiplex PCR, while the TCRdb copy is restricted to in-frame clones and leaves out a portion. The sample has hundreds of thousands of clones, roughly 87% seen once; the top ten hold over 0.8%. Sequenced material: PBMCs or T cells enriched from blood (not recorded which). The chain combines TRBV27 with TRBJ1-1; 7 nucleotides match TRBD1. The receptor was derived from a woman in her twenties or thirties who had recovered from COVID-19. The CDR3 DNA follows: TGTGCCAGCAGTTCGACAGGGCGCGGGCGGACTGAAGCTTTCTTT. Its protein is CASSSTGRGRTEAFF.